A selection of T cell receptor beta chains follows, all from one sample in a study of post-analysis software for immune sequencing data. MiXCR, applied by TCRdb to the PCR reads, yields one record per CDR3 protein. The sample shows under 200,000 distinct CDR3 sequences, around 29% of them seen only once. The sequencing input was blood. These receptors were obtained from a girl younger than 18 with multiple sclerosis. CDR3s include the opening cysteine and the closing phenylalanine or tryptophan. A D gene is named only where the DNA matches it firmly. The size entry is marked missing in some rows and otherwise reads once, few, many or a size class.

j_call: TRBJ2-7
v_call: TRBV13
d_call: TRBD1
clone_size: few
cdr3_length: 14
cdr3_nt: TGTGCCAGCATGGCCGGGACAGGGCCGGGTGGGCAGTACTTC
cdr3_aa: CASMAGTGPGGQYF

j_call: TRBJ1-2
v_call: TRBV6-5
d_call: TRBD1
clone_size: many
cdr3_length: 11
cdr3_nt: TGTGCCAGCACCCAGGGGGATGGCTACACCTTC
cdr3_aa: CASTQGDGYTF

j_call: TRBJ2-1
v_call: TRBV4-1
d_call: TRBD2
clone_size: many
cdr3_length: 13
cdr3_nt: TGCGCCAGCACTAGCGGGAGGGCCCATGAGCAGTTCTTC
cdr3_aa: CASTSGRAHEQFF

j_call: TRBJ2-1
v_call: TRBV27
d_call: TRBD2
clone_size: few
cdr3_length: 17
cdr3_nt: TGTGCCAGCAGTCCCTTTCCCGGGGGGTCGAATCGCAATGAGCAGTTCTTC
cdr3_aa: CASSPFPGGSNRNEQFF

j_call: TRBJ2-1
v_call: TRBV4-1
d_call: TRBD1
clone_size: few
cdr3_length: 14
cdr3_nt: TGCGCCAGCAGCCTTCTGGCGACAGGGCCGCCTGAGTTCTTC
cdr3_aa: CASSLLATGPPEFF

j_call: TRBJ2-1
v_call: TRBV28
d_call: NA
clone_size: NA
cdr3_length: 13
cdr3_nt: TGTGCCAGCGGGGGTGGTTTCTACAATGAGCAGTTCTTC
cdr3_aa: CASGGGFYNEQFF

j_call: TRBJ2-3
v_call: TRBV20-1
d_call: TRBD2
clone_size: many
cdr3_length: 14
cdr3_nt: TGCAGTGGAAGTCTAGCGGGAAGGGGAGATACGCAGTATTTT
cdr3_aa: CSGSLAGRGDTQYF

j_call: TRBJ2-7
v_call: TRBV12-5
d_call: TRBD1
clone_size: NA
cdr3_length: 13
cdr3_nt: TGTGCTAGGGGCAGGGACAGGGGAAGCGAGCAGTACTTC
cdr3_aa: CARGRDRGSEQYF

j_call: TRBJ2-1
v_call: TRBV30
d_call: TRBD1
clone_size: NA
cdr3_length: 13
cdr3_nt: TGTGCCTGGAGTTCGGTGGACAGGTGGGAGCAGTTCTTC
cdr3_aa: CAWSSVDRWEQFF

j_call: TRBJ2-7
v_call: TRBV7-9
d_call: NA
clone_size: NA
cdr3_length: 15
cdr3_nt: TGTGCCAGCAGCTTAGATACGCCAGAACCCTACGAGCAGTACTTC
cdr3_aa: CASSLDTPEPYEQYF

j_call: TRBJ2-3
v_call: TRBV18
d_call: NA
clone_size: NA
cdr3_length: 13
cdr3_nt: TGTGCCAGCATGCCCCAGGGTACAGATACGCAGTATTTT
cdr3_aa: CASMPQGTDTQYF

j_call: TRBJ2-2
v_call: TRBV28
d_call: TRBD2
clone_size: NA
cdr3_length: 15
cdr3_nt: TGTGCCAGCAGATTAGCGGGAGGAGACACCGGGGAGCTGTTTTTT
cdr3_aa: CASRLAGGDTGELFF

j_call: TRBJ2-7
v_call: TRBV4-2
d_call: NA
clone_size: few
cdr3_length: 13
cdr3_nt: TGTGCCAGCAGCCAAGAGGAGGACAGAGCTTTGTACTTC
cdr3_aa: CASSQEEDRALYF

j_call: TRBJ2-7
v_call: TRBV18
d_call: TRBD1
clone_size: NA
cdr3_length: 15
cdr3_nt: TGTGCCAGCTCACCCGGGGGGACAGGGATGAACGAGCAGTACTTC
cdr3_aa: CASSPGGTGMNEQYF

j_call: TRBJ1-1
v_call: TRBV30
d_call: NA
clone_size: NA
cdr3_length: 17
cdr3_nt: TGTGCCTGGTGGGACCCGCTTGCCGAGGACAGGAACACTGAAGCTTTCTTT
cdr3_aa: CAWWDPLAEDRNTEAFF

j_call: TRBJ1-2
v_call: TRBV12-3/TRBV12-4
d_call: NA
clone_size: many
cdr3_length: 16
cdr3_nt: TGTGCCAGCAGTTCCTATGCGGGCAGCGGTAACTATGGCTACACCTTC
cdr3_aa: CASSSYAGSGNYGYTF

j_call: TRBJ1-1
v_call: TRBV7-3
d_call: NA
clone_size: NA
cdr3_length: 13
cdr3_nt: TGTGCCAGCAGCAGGACACGGGTGAGTCGAGCTTTCTTT
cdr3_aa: CASSRTRVSRAFF

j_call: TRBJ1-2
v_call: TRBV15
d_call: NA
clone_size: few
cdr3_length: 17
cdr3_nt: TGTGCCACCAGCAGAGATTTAGGGGGGTCGCCTACCTATGGCTACACCTTC
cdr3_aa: CATSRDLGGSPTYGYTF

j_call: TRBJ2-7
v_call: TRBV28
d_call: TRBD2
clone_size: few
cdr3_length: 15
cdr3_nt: TGTGCCAGCAGGACCGACTGGCGGGAGCCCTACGAGCAGTACTTC
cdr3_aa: CASRTDWREPYEQYF

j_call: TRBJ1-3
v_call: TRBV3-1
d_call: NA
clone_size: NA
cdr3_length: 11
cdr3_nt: TGTGCCAGCAGCCAGAGGGGCACCATATATTTT
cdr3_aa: CASSQRGTIYF

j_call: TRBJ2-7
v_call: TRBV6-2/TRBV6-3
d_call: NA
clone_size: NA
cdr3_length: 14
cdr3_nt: TGTGCCAGCAGTTACTCGCAACCATCCAATGAGCAGTACTTC
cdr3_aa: CASSYSQPSNEQYF

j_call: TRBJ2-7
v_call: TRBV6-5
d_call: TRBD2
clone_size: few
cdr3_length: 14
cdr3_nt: TGTGCCAGCAGAACCGGGACTAGCTTTGGTGAGCAGTACTTC
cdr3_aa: CASRTGTSFGEQYF

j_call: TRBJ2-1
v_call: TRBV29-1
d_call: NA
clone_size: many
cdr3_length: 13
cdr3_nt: TGCAGCGGGGATGACAGGACCTACAATGAGCAGTTCTTC
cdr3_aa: CSGDDRTYNEQFF

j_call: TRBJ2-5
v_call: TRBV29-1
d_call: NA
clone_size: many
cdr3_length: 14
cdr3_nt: TGCAGCGTTTGGAGTCCTATGGAACACGAGACCCAGTACTTC
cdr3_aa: CSVWSPMEHETQYF

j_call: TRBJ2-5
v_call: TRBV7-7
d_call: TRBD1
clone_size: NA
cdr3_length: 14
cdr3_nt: TGTGCCAGCAGCAGAGGACAGGGGAACAATGAGCAGTACTTC
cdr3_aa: CASSRGQGNNEQYF

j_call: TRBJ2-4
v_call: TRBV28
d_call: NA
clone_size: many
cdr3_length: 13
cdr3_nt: TGTGCCAGCAGGGTGTTAGCCAAAAACATTCAGTACTTC
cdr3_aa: CASRVLAKNIQYF